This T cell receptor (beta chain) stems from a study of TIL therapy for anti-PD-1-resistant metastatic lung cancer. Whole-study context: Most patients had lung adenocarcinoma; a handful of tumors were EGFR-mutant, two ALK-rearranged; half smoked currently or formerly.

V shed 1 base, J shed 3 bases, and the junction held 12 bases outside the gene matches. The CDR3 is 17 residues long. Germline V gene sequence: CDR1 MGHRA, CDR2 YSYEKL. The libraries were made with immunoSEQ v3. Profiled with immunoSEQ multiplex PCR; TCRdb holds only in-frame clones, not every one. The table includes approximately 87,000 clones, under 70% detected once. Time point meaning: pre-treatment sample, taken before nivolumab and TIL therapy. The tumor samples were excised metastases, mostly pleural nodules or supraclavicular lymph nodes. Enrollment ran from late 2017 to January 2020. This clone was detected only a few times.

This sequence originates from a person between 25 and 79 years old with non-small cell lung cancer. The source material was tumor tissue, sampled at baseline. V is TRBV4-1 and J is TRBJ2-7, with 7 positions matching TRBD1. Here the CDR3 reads CASSQGIGDSRNYEQYF. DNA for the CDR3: TGCGCCAGCAGCCAAGGCATAGGGGACAGCAGAAACTACGAGCAGTACTTC.